This T cell receptor (beta chain) was observed in a study of radiation and T cells in renal cell carcinoma. Study-level results: In blood, top tumor clones expanded by 2 weeks, shrinking by 4.

Germline V CDR1 and CDR2: MGHRA, YSYEKL. This CDR3 has 15 amino acids. V lost 5 bases, J lost 7 bases, and 17 bases lay in between. Sequenced by immunoSEQ multiplex PCR; TCRdb stores in-frame clones only, minus some. The data contain around 100,000 clones, approximately 82% of them singletons. Concerning this clone itself: Antigen: not known.

Time point specified: blood 4 weeks post-SBRT, at nephrectomy. The treatment: 15 Gy SBRT to primary tumor, nephrectomy 4 weeks later. Nephrectomy followed 15 Gy stereotactic body radiation by 4 weeks. After SBRT, blood was collected at 2 and 4 weeks, plus baseline. This renal cell carcinoma was of the clear cell type. This rearrangement joins TRBV4-1 to TRBJ2-2; weak D call: TRBD1 (5 bases). Sequenced material: blood, taken from a patient whose treatment included radiotherapy and nephrectomy. The origin of this receptor is a man between 60 and 70 years old with renal cell carcinoma. The CDR3 here is CASSAPERGHGELFF. The CDR3 DNA follows: TGCGCCAGCAGCGCCCCTGAAAGGGGTCACGGGGAGCTGTTTTTT.